One sample yielded the 14 T cell receptor beta chains listed below, sequenced in a study of cytomegalovirus exposure and HLA in healthy donors. The PCR ran on 60 Vbeta and 13 Jbeta primers. Only in-frame clones appear in the TCRdb table, and some are missing; sequencing was by immunoSEQ multiplex PCR. The sample has around 160,000 clones; approximately 71% are singletons. Specimen: PBMCs. These receptor sequences come from a woman in her thirties or forties in good health and CMV-seropositive.

The rearrangement joins TRBV4-3 to TRBJ2-3, with 8 bases lining up with TRBD1. This CDR3 region has 15 residues. V trimming: 3 bases; J trimming: 6 bases; junction bases outside the gene matches: 8. Germline V gene sequence: CDR1 LGHNA, CDR2 YSLEER. DNA for the CDR3: TGCGCCAGCAGCCAGCAGGGGGCGCTTTTGGATACGCAGTATTTT. Translation: CASSQQGALLDTQYF.

The CDR3: CASSLHAPTNYGYTF. DNA of the CDR3: TGTGCCAGCAGTTTGCACGCGCCTACTAACTATGGCTACACCTTC. The chain is built from TRBV28 and TRBJ1-2; D is unresolved. The germline V gene encodes CDR1 MDHEN and CDR2 SYDVKM. This CDR3 is 15 amino acids long. V gave up 3 bases and J gave up 0 bases, with 11 bases separating them.

This clone appeared once. The chain joins TRBV6-1 to TRBJ1-5; TRBD1 aligns across 8 bases. CDR3 length: 15 residues. V lost 2 bases and J lost 6; bases outside the gene matches: 6. Germline values: CDR1 MNHNS, CDR2 SASEGT. The CDR3 region is CASSERQGRGQPQHF. DNA for the CDR3: TGTGCCAGCAGTGAACGACAGGGGAGGGGTCAGCCCCAGCATTTT.

The chain links TRBV5-1 to TRBJ2-2, with 9 bases identical to TRBD2. Germline V gene lookup returns CDR1 SGHRS and CDR2 YFSETQ. The CDR3 spans 17 residues. J lost 3 bases, V lost 7 bases, and 13 bases had no gene match. The CDR3 region has the DNA TGCGCCAGCGGACTAGGACTAGCGCATCGCCACACCGGGGAGCTGTTTTTT. Residues: CASGLGLAHRHTGELFF.

As DNA, the CDR3 is TGTGCCAGCAGCATCATCAGACTTAACTATGGCTACACCTTC. Its protein product is CASSIIRLNYGYTF. This chain connects TRBV5-8 to TRBJ1-2, with D unresolved. Deletions cut 4 bases from V and 1 base from J, with 11 bases between. Germline V gives CDR1 SGHTS, CDR2 YDEGEE. The length of the CDR3 is 14 residues.

CDR3 loop: CSVLPPPTDTQYF. The DNA of the CDR3 is TGCAGCGTCCTACCCCCCCCTACAGATACGCAGTATTTT. The chain uses TRBV29-1 and TRBJ2-3; D not resolved. Trimming shortened V by 6 bases and J by 3 bases, and 13 bases separated the two germline ends. Germline V CDR1 and CDR2: SQVTM, ANQGSEA. There are 13 residues in the CDR3.

The V gene is TRBV5-1, the J gene TRBJ2-5; weak D call: TRBD2 (5 bases). CDR3 length equals 14 residues. V lost 4 bases to trimming and J lost 4 bases, with 14 bases between them. The germline CDR1 and CDR2 sequences are SGHRS and YFSETQ. This CDR3 reads CASSGPTKGETQYF. The CDR3 DNA is TGCGCCAGCAGCGGCCCGACTAAAGGAGAGACCCAGTACTTC.

For the CDR3, the DNA is TGTGTCACACATAAGGGGGACAGACTATACAATGAGCAGTTCTTC. This codes for CVTHKGDRLYNEQFF. V is TRBV27 and J is TRBJ2-1, with TRBD1 matching over 7 bases. Germline V CDR1 and CDR2: MNHEY, SMNVEV (reference sequence). This CDR3 region has 15 residues.

The table lists this clone with a count of one. The same CDR3 also results from other DNA sequences found in this sample. This rearrangement joins TRBV9 to TRBJ1-5; no clear D gene. Germline V gene lookup returns CDR1 SGDLS and CDR2 YYNGEE. This CDR3 contains 13 residues. Trimming pared 0 bases from V and 4 bases from J, leaving 5 bases between. CDR3 nucleotides: TGTGCCAGCAGCGTAGGAGAAAATCAGCCCCAGCATTTT. This gives the protein CASSVGENQPQHF.

This clone came up a few times. The genes are TRBV9 and TRBJ1-5; maybe TRBD1 (5 bases). The CDR3 contains 15 residues. In germline, CDR1 is SGDLS, CDR2 YYNGEE. Trimming cost V 4 bases and J 3 bases, with 14 bases left between them. CDR3 amino acids: CASSTLGGINQPQHF. CDR3 coding DNA: TGTGCCAGCAGCACGCTTGGGGGGATCAATCAGCCCCAGCATTTT.

This clone appeared a single time. The J gene is TRBJ1-1, the V gene TRBV7-9; D call uncertain. Germline V gives CDR1 SEHNR, CDR2 FQNEAQ (reference sequence). The germline V and J ends were trimmed by 1 base and 8 bases, with 11 bases remaining between them. CDR3 length: 13 amino acids. In DNA, the CDR3 is TGTGCCAGCAGCTTAGTTGGCCCAGGAGAAGCTTTCTTT. Its translation is CASSLVGPGEAFF.

This sequence joins TRBV15 and TRBJ2-3; TRBD2 matches at 15 bases. Germline V gene sequence: CDR1 LNHNV, CDR2 YYDKDF (reference sequence). The CDR3 spans 19 residues. Trimming cost V 3 bases and J 0 bases; bases outside gene matches: 7. CDR3 region: CATSRGGLAGGPSTDTQYF. CDR3 bases: TGTGCCACCAGCAGGGGCGGACTAGCGGGAGGGCCCAGCACAGATACGCAGTATTTT.

With regard to this clone: Other DNA variants within this sample encode the same CDR3. The V gene is TRBV11-1, the J gene TRBJ1-1; 8 bases match TRBD1. With 5 bases clipped from V and 1 base from J, the junction kept 12 bases outside the gene matches. The CDR3 extends over 17 amino acids. Germline V lookup: CDR1 SGHAT, CDR2 FQDESV (reference sequence). The CDR3 is CASSPRPLGQGNTEAFF. CDR3 bases: TGTGCCAGCAGCCCGCGCCCTCTCGGACAGGGGAACACTGAAGCTTTCTTT.

This chain joins TRBV19 and TRBJ1-1; D remains ambiguous. This CDR3 is 14 amino acids long. CDR1 LNHDA and CDR2 SQIVND come from the germline V gene (reference sequence). Trimming removed 3 bases from V and 3 bases from J, with 11 bases in between. The CDR3 DNA is TGTGCCAGTAGTATGCTAGCCCGGGACACTGAAGCTTTCTTT. Protein sequence: CASSMLARDTEAFF.